These 15 T cell receptor beta chains originate from one sample sequenced in a study of early T cells in non-severe SARS-CoV-2 infection. One entry per CDR3 protein results from TCRdb running MiXCR on the 5' RACE reads. The sample holds over 90,000 distinct CDR3 sequences, roughly 14% seen once. Sequenced: whole blood. The receptors were sampled from an adult who was a healthcare worker with PCR-confirmed SARS-CoV-2 infection or an uninfected control (not recorded which).

Only a few counts were recorded for this clonotype. The chain employs TRBV3-1 and TRBJ2-1, with D tentatively TRBD1 (5 bases). There are 12 residues in the CDR3. Trimming removed 6 bases from V and 10 bases from J, with 13 bases in between. The V gene's germline CDR1 is LGHDT and CDR2 YNNKEL (reference sequence). As DNA, the CDR3 is TGTGCCAGCAGTCGCCCAGGGAAGGAGCAGTTCTTC. Translated, it gives CASSRPGKEQFF.

This clonotype was detected ten times or more. This rearrangement joins TRBV6-2 or TRBV6-3 to TRBJ2-2; no definite D call. The CDR3 contains 13 residues. V was cut by 4 bases and J by 3 bases, with 6 bases left in between. Per the germline V gene, CDR1 is MNHEY and CDR2 is SVGEGT. The CDR3 sequence: CASSFLDTGELFF. The CDR3 nucleotides are TGTGCCAGCAGTTTCCTTGACACCGGGGAGCTGTTTTTT.

There are many counts of this clonotype. CDR3 nucleotides: TGTGCCAGCAGCGAATTGGAGGATGACTACAATGAGCAGTTCTTC. It translates to CASSELEDDYNEQFF. The chain employs TRBV6-5 and TRBJ2-1, with D perhaps TRBD2 (5 bases). This CDR3 region has 15 residues. V was trimmed by 6 bases and J by 3 bases, leaving 15 bases between them. Per the germline V gene, CDR1 is MNHEY and CDR2 is SVGAGI.

This clonotype was detected many times. V usage is TRBV6-5 and J usage is TRBJ2-5; no definite D call. Germline V gene data show CDR1 as MNHEY and CDR2 as SVGAGI. The V gene lost 5 bases and the J gene lost 6 bases, with 16 bases spanning the gap. The CDR3 sequence is 14 residues long. CDR3 sequence (DNA): TGTGCCAGCAGTCGTTCAGGCTGGGAAAAGACCCAGTACTTC. Protein: CASSRSGWEKTQYF.

This clonotype was detected many times. This rearrangement joins TRBV7-8 to TRBJ1-1; the D gene is possibly TRBD1 (6 bases). V was cut by 2 bases and J by 4 bases, with 11 bases left in between. The V gene's germline CDR1 is SGHVS and CDR2 FQNEAQ. The CDR3 runs 14 residues. In DNA form, the CDR3 reads TGTGCCAGCAGCTTAACGACGGGGGCCACTGAAGCTTTCTTT. Translation gives CASSLTTGATEAFF.

A few counts support this clonotype. J is TRBJ2-3 and V is TRBV7-9; D is unresolved. Trimming shortened V by 3 bases and J by 5 bases, and 15 bases separated the two germline ends. This CDR3 spans 15 amino acids. Germline V gene data show CDR1 as SEHNR and CDR2 as FQNEAQ (reference sequence). The DNA for the CDR3 is TGTGCCAGCAGCTTTACGGGTAACTCGGTAGATACGCAGTATTTT. Its translation is CASSFTGNSVDTQYF.

CDR3 coding DNA: TGTGCCAGCAGTCGACAGGGGGACTACTATGGCTACACCTTC. It translates to CASSRQGDYYGYTF. V usage is TRBV6-2 or TRBV6-3 and J usage is TRBJ1-2, with 9 positions matching TRBD1. Per the germline V gene, CDR1 is MNHEY and CDR2 is SVGEGT. V shed 5 bases and J 3 bases; nucleotides not matched to a gene: 4. There are 14 residues in the CDR3.

This clonotype was observed a handful of times. The chain joins TRBV6-6 to TRBJ1-5, with 10 nucleotides matching TRBD1. CDR1 is MNHNY, CDR2 SVGAGI, per germline (reference sequence). CDR3 length equals 15 residues. Trimming took 6 bases from V and 2 from J; bases not matched to a gene: 4. CDR3 sequence reads: CASRPDRGGNQPQHF. The CDR3 coding sequence is TGTGCCAGCAGACCGGACAGGGGGGGCAATCAGCCCCAGCATTTT.

This clonotype turned up a few times. The chain recombines TRBV12-3 or TRBV12-4 with TRBJ2-7; D gene uncertain. The ends were cut back, 2 bases at V and 3 bases at J, with 8 bases in the middle. The CDR3 is made up of 13 amino acids. The CDR3, as DNA: TGTGCCAGCAGTTTAACCCAGGTCTACGAGCAGTACTTC. Translating it yields CASSLTQVYEQYF.

A few counts support this clonotype. The CDR3 spells CASSPGVENTEAFF. The DNA of the CDR3 is TGTGCCAGCAGCCCAGGGGTGGAGAACACTGAAGCTTTCTTT. J is TRBJ1-1 and V is TRBV7-2, with a tentative D call TRBD1 (6 bases). Germline CDR1 reads SGHTA; CDR2 reads FQGNSA. The CDR3 spans 14 residues. Trimming removed 5 bases at V and 1 base at J, with 11 bases between.

The chain is built from TRBV20-1 and TRBJ2-7; possible D gene TRBD2, 6 bases. V lost 6 bases, J lost 2 bases, and 14 bases lay in between. CDR1 and CDR2 from the germline V gene are DFQATT and SNEGSKA (reference sequence). The CDR3 is 13 residues long. CDR3 in amino acids: CSAWTTATYEQYF. The CDR3 DNA reads TGCAGTGCCTGGACTACCGCCACCTACGAGCAGTACTTC.

This clonotype was counted ten times or more. The V gene is TRBV7-8, the J gene TRBJ2-7, with D perhaps given as TRBD1 or TRBD2 (6 bases each). This CDR3 has 15 amino acids. V was shortened by 1 base and J by 0 bases, with 10 bases between the two germline ends. Germline CDR1 SGHVS, CDR2 FQNEAQ. Here the CDR3 reads CASSLEGGLSYEQYF. The CDR3 DNA reads as TGTGCCAGCAGCTTAGAGGGGGGACTCTCCTACGAGCAGTACTTC.

This clonotype was recorded at least ten times. V is TRBV7-2 and J is TRBJ1-4, with D uncertain. Deletions cut 1 base from V and 7 bases from J, with 7 bases between. Germline CDR1 is SGHTA and CDR2 is FQGNSA. The CDR3 is 13 residues long. CDR3 in amino acids: CASSLGTFEKLFF. The DNA for the CDR3 is TGTGCCAGCAGCTTAGGGACTTTTGAAAAACTGTTTTTT. The full variable domain, rest sourced from reference TRBV7-2 and TRBJ1-4, is GAGVSQSPSNKVTEKGKDVELRCDPISGHTALYWYRQSLGQGLEFLIYFQGNSAPDKSGLPSDRFSAERTGGSVSTLTIQRTQQEDSAVYLCASSLGTFEKLFFGSGTQLSVL.

This clonotype was recorded many times. The chain links TRBV7-9 to TRBJ2-6, with TRBD2 identical over 10 bases. The CDR3 has 19 amino acids. Germline CDR1 and CDR2: SEHNR and FQNEAQ (reference sequence). The V segment lost 0 bases and the J segment 0 bases; nucleotides outside the gene matches: 5. The CDR3 DNA follows: TGTGCCAGCAGCTTAGCTGCGCTAGCGGGAGTCTCTGGGGCCAACGTCCTGACTTTC. It encodes CASSLAALAGVSGANVLTF.

This clonotype was detected only a few times. The chain has TRBV5-1 and TRBJ1-4; TRBD1 is a possible D gene (5 bases). The CDR3 totals 13 residues. With 5 bases removed from V and 3 bases from J, the gap between germline ends came to 8 bases. The V gene's germline CDR1 is SGHRS and CDR2 YFSETQ. Written as DNA, the CDR3 is TGCGCCAGCAGTTGGGACGCTAATGAAAAACTGTTTTTT. Its translation is CASSWDANEKLFF. Together with reference TRBV5-1 and TRBJ1-4, the CDR3 gives the full variable domain: KAGVTQTPRYLIKTRGQQVTLSCSPISGHRSVSWYQQTPGQGLQFLFEYFSETQRNKGNFPGRFSGRQFSNSRSEMNVSTLELGDSALYLCASSWDANEKLFFGSGTQLSVL.